These T cell receptor beta chains were read from a single sample in a study of shared clonotypes between healthy human individuals. Here immunoSEQ multiplex PCR was the method, and the copy in TCRdb shows in-frame clones only, minus some. The sample records 2 million to 2.5 million clones, approximately 95% being singletons. The sequenced sample consisted of naive CD4+ T cells from PBMCs. The receptors come from a man between 18 and 35 years old in good health. Some clones in this sample may be carry-over from other donors' samples. The CDR3 runs from the conserved cysteine through the conserved F or W. D genes are given only for firm matches. Only some rows state a clone size, as once, few, many or a class for expanded clones.

cdr3_nt: TGTGCCAGCAGAAATAGAGGGACTAGAAATAGCAATCAGCCCCAGCATTTT
cdr3_aa: CASRNRGTRNSNQPQHF
d_call: .
v_call: TRBV28
j_call: TRBJ1-5
clone_size: .

cdr3_nt: TGTGCCAGCAGCTTAACGGCAGGGGGCGTACCAGATACGCAGTATTTT
cdr3_aa: CASSLTAGGVPDTQYF
d_call: TRBD1
v_call: TRBV7-3
j_call: TRBJ2-3
clone_size: .

cdr3_nt: TGTGCCAGCAGCTTAGCGGGTCTCTTCTCCTACGAGCAGTACTTC
cdr3_aa: CASSLAGLFSYEQYF
d_call: .
v_call: TRBV7-2
j_call: TRBJ2-7
clone_size: .

cdr3_nt: TGTGCCATCCTCTCAGGGCGCAATAACTATGGCTACACCTTC
cdr3_aa: CAILSGRNNYGYTF
d_call: .
v_call: TRBV10-3
j_call: TRBJ1-2
clone_size: .

cdr3_nt: TGTGCCAGCAGCTTAGTGCCTACCGGGTATGGCTACACCTTC
cdr3_aa: CASSLVPTGYGYTF
d_call: .
v_call: TRBV7-8
j_call: TRBJ1-2
clone_size: .

cdr3_nt: TGTGCCAGCAGCTCGGTAGGGGAGGGTCAGCCCCAGCATTTT
cdr3_aa: CASSSVGEGQPQHF
d_call: .
v_call: TRBV7-2
j_call: TRBJ1-5
clone_size: .

cdr3_nt: TGTGCCAGCAGTTTAAGAGCAGATACGCAGTATTTT
cdr3_aa: CASSLRADTQYF
d_call: .
v_call: TRBV28
j_call: TRBJ2-3
clone_size: .

cdr3_nt: TGTGCCAGCAGTTTACAGGGGAATTTCGTCGGGGAGCTGTTTTTT
cdr3_aa: CASSLQGNFVGELFF
d_call: TRBD1
v_call: TRBV2
j_call: TRBJ2-2
clone_size: .

cdr3_nt: TGTGCCAGCAGCAGGACTCGAATGGACACTGAAGCTTTCTTT
cdr3_aa: CASSRTRMDTEAFF
d_call: .
v_call: TRBV7-8
j_call: TRBJ1-1
clone_size: .

cdr3_nt: TGTGCCAGCAGCGTCGCCCCCACAGGGAGTTCTGAAAAACTGTTTTTT
cdr3_aa: CASSVAPTGSSEKLFF
d_call: .
v_call: TRBV9
j_call: TRBJ1-4
clone_size: .

cdr3_nt: TGTGCCTGGAAGGAGGGGAGCTATGGCTACACCTTC
cdr3_aa: CAWKEGSYGYTF
d_call: .
v_call: TRBV30
j_call: TRBJ1-2
clone_size: .

cdr3_nt: TGTGCCAGCGGGACTAGCGGGAGATCAGATACGCAGTATTTT
cdr3_aa: CASGTSGRSDTQYF
d_call: TRBD2
v_call: TRBV10-3
j_call: TRBJ2-3
clone_size: .

cdr3_nt: TGTGCTAGTGGGGGGCCGGTAACTACTTATGGCTACACCTTC
cdr3_aa: CASGGPVTTYGYTF
d_call: .
v_call: TRBV12-5
j_call: TRBJ1-2
clone_size: .

cdr3_nt: TGTGCCAGCAGCCCCCCGGGACTAGCGGGCAATGAGCAGTTCTTC
cdr3_aa: CASSPPGLAGNEQFF
d_call: TRBD2
v_call: TRBV5-6
j_call: TRBJ2-1
clone_size: .

cdr3_nt: TGCGCCAGCAGCTCGGACAGGCCCCTAAACTATGGCTACACCTTC
cdr3_aa: CASSSDRPLNYGYTF
d_call: TRBD1
v_call: TRBV5-1
j_call: TRBJ1-2
clone_size: .

cdr3_nt: TGTGCCAGCAGTCCGTCTAGTGGGACTTGGGGGACCTACGAGCAGTACTTC
cdr3_aa: CASSPSSGTWGTYEQYF
d_call: .
v_call: TRBV7-9
j_call: TRBJ2-7
clone_size: once

cdr3_nt: TGTGCCAGCAGTAATGGCAGGCGGGAGGCCTATGGCTACACCTTC
cdr3_aa: CASSNGRREAYGYTF
d_call: .
v_call: TRBV27
j_call: TRBJ1-2
clone_size: .

cdr3_nt: TGCAGCGTCATCCCCCCGGTATCCTACGAGCAGTACTTC
cdr3_aa: CSVIPPVSYEQYF
d_call: .
v_call: TRBV29-1
j_call: TRBJ2-7
clone_size: .

cdr3_nt: TGTGCCGCGGCGGGGACTTTGAGTTGGAACTATGGCTACACCTTC
cdr3_aa: CAAAGTLSWNYGYTF
d_call: .
v_call: TRBV28
j_call: TRBJ1-2
clone_size: .

cdr3_nt: TGTGCCAGCAGCTCCCTCTCGGGAAGAGGGAACATTCAGTACTTC
cdr3_aa: CASSSLSGRGNIQYF
d_call: .
v_call: TRBV7-9
j_call: TRBJ2-4
clone_size: .

cdr3_nt: TGTGCCAGCTCACCGGGACAGGGGGCGTTGGGGACTGAAGCTTTCTTT
cdr3_aa: CASSPGQGALGTEAFF
d_call: TRBD1
v_call: TRBV18
j_call: TRBJ1-1
clone_size: few

cdr3_nt: TGTGCCACCAGCCGGGGGTCTGGAAACACCATATATTTT
cdr3_aa: CATSRGSGNTIYF
d_call: .
v_call: TRBV15
j_call: TRBJ1-3
clone_size: .

cdr3_nt: TGTGCCAGCAGCGGGGACAGCTACTCTGGGGCCAACGTCCTGACTTTC
cdr3_aa: CASSGDSYSGANVLTF
d_call: .
v_call: TRBV21-1
j_call: TRBJ2-6
clone_size: .

cdr3_nt: TGTGCCAGCCTCACTACAGGGGGGTTCTCCTACGAGCAGTACTTC
cdr3_aa: CASLTTGGFSYEQYF
d_call: TRBD1
v_call: TRBV6-1
j_call: TRBJ2-7
clone_size: .

cdr3_nt: TGTGCCAGCAGCTTAGGGGGGACCGGGGAGCTGTTTTTT
cdr3_aa: CASSLGGTGELFF
d_call: .
v_call: TRBV11-2
j_call: TRBJ2-2
clone_size: .

cdr3_nt: TGTGCCAGCAGCCCACCGGGACAGGGCTTCGTTGAGCAGTTCTTC
cdr3_aa: CASSPPGQGFVEQFF
d_call: TRBD1
v_call: TRBV28
j_call: TRBJ2-1
clone_size: .

cdr3_nt: TGTGCCAGCAGCGTAGAGAGGGGTGGCTACGAGCAGTACTTC
cdr3_aa: CASSVERGGYEQYF
d_call: .
v_call: TRBV9
j_call: TRBJ2-7
clone_size: .

cdr3_nt: TGTGCCAGCAGCCAAGATTTAAGGACAGCCAATGAGCAGTTCTTC
cdr3_aa: CASSQDLRTANEQFF
d_call: .
v_call: TRBV4-2
j_call: TRBJ2-1
clone_size: .

cdr3_nt: TGTGCCAGCAGCTTGGCTCCGACTAGCGGTCCAAGCTCCTACGAGCAGTACTTC
cdr3_aa: CASSLAPTSGPSSYEQYF
d_call: TRBD2
v_call: TRBV5-6
j_call: TRBJ2-7
clone_size: .

cdr3_nt: TGTGCCAGCTCGCCTAGACGACTAGCGGGAGCTCCCGATACGCAGTATTTT
cdr3_aa: CASSPRRLAGAPDTQYF
d_call: TRBD2
v_call: TRBV18
j_call: TRBJ2-3
clone_size: .

cdr3_nt: TGTGCCAGTTCAGATCGGGAGGGCCTGTCCTACGAGCAGTACTTC
cdr3_aa: CASSDREGLSYEQYF
d_call: TRBD2
v_call: TRBV5-4
j_call: TRBJ2-7
clone_size: .

cdr3_nt: TGTGCCAGCAGCTTACGGGGAACCGGGGAGCTGTTTTTT
cdr3_aa: CASSLRGTGELFF
d_call: .
v_call: TRBV13
j_call: TRBJ2-2
clone_size: .

cdr3_nt: TGTGCCAGCAGCCCGACAGGGGACTATGGCTACACCTTC
cdr3_aa: CASSPTGDYGYTF
d_call: TRBD1
v_call: TRBV11-2
j_call: TRBJ1-2
clone_size: .

cdr3_nt: TGTGCCAGCAGTTTAGTACTACCGGGCCATGAGCAGTACTTC
cdr3_aa: CASSLVLPGHEQYF
d_call: .
v_call: TRBV28
j_call: TRBJ2-7
clone_size: .

cdr3_nt: TGTGCCAGCAGGGAGAGATCCTACAATGAGCAGTTCTTC
cdr3_aa: CASRERSYNEQFF
d_call: .
v_call: TRBV19
j_call: TRBJ2-1
clone_size: once

cdr3_nt: TGTGCCAGCAGCTTGGGCGGGGGAAGGAGAACTGAAGCTTTCTTT
cdr3_aa: CASSLGGGRRTEAFF
d_call: .
v_call: TRBV7-2
j_call: TRBJ1-1
clone_size: .

cdr3_nt: TGTGCCAGCAGCTTAGTGACAGGCGTCTCCTACGAGCAGTACTTC
cdr3_aa: CASSLVTGVSYEQYF
d_call: .
v_call: TRBV11-2
j_call: TRBJ2-7
clone_size: .

cdr3_nt: TGTGCCAGCTCACCTGCTAGCGTCGCCTACAATGAGCAGTTCTTC
cdr3_aa: CASSPASVAYNEQFF
d_call: .
v_call: TRBV18
j_call: TRBJ2-1
clone_size: .

cdr3_nt: TGTGCCATCAGTGAGCAGATTATGAACACTGAAGCTTTCTTT
cdr3_aa: CAISEQIMNTEAFF
d_call: .
v_call: TRBV10-3
j_call: TRBJ1-1
clone_size: few

cdr3_nt: TGTGCCAGCAGCGTACTCCCAGCGGGAGGAGACAATGAGCAGTTCTTC
cdr3_aa: CASSVLPAGGDNEQFF
d_call: TRBD2
v_call: TRBV9
j_call: TRBJ2-1
clone_size: .

cdr3_nt: TGTGCCAGCAGCTTTAGCGGGAGCCAAAGGCCCACAGATACGCAGTATTTT
cdr3_aa: CASSFSGSQRPTDTQYF
d_call: TRBD2
v_call: TRBV5-4
j_call: TRBJ2-3
clone_size: .

cdr3_nt: TGCGCCAGCAGCCAAGCGGGATTAGAGACCCAGTACTTC
cdr3_aa: CASSQAGLETQYF
d_call: .
v_call: TRBV4-1
j_call: TRBJ2-5
clone_size: .

cdr3_nt: TGTGCCAGCAGTTTTATATCGAGGGACGGTGAAGCTTTCTTT
cdr3_aa: CASSFISRDGEAFF
d_call: .
v_call: TRBV11-2
j_call: TRBJ1-1
clone_size: .

cdr3_nt: TGTGCCAGCAGCTTAATCACGGTCTACAATGAGCAGTTCTTC
cdr3_aa: CASSLITVYNEQFF
d_call: .
v_call: TRBV7-2
j_call: TRBJ2-1
clone_size: .

cdr3_nt: TGTGCCAGCATGCCCGGGACAGTCTATAGCAATCAGCCCCAGCATTTT
cdr3_aa: CASMPGTVYSNQPQHF
d_call: TRBD1
v_call: TRBV28
j_call: TRBJ1-5
clone_size: .

cdr3_nt: TGCGCCAGCAGCCCAGCAGGGGTCAGCAATCAGCCCCAGCATTTT
cdr3_aa: CASSPAGVSNQPQHF
d_call: .
v_call: TRBV5-1
j_call: TRBJ1-5
clone_size: .

cdr3_nt: TGTGCCAGCAGCTTAGGAGCCGAGGGCTACACCTTC
cdr3_aa: CASSLGAEGYTF
d_call: .
v_call: TRBV11-2
j_call: TRBJ1-2
clone_size: .

cdr3_nt: TGTGCCAGCAGTCCCTTCTCGGTTGGCAGGGGGCAAACTGAAGCTTTCTTT
cdr3_aa: CASSPFSVGRGQTEAFF
d_call: TRBD1
v_call: TRBV2
j_call: TRBJ1-1
clone_size: .

cdr3_nt: TGTGCCATCAGTGATGCAGGGGAGCAGTACTTC
cdr3_aa: CAISDAGEQYF
d_call: .
v_call: TRBV10-3
j_call: TRBJ2-7
clone_size: .

cdr3_nt: TGTGCCAGCAGCGCTAAGACAGGGAACACTGAAGCTTTCTTT
cdr3_aa: CASSAKTGNTEAFF
d_call: .
v_call: TRBV5-4
j_call: TRBJ1-1
clone_size: .

cdr3_nt: TGTGCCAGCAGTTTATATTTAGCCCTCCACAATGAGCAGTTCTTC
cdr3_aa: CASSLYLALHNEQFF
d_call: .
v_call: TRBV28
j_call: TRBJ2-1
clone_size: .

cdr3_nt: TGTGCCAGCGCAATGGCGGGGGCCTACACACCCTTGAACACTGAAGCTTTCTTT
cdr3_aa: CASAMAGAYTPLNTEAFF
d_call: .
v_call: TRBV28
j_call: TRBJ1-1
clone_size: .

cdr3_nt: TGTGCCAGCAGTTATACGGGGCCGGTGGCGGAGACCCAGTACTTC
cdr3_aa: CASSYTGPVAETQYF
d_call: .
v_call: TRBV6-5
j_call: TRBJ2-5
clone_size: .

cdr3_nt: TGTGCCAGCCTTTTAGGGGGCGGCTACACCTTC
cdr3_aa: CASLLGGGYTF
d_call: TRBD1
v_call: TRBV28
j_call: TRBJ1-2
clone_size: .

cdr3_nt: TGTGCCAGCTCACCCAAAGCGCCCTCAGGGTCGGAGACCCAGTACTTC
cdr3_aa: CASSPKAPSGSETQYF
d_call: .
v_call: TRBV18
j_call: TRBJ2-5
clone_size: .

cdr3_nt: TGTGCCTGGAGTGTGTCTGGCGGGAGTCCGTACGAGCAGTACTTC
cdr3_aa: CAWSVSGGSPYEQYF
d_call: TRBD2
v_call: TRBV30
j_call: TRBJ2-7
clone_size: .

cdr3_nt: TGCGCCAGCACCTCGGCCAGGGGACGCTTAGGAGATACGCAGTATTTT
cdr3_aa: CASTSARGRLGDTQYF
d_call: .
v_call: TRBV5-1
j_call: TRBJ2-3
clone_size: .

cdr3_nt: TGTGCCAGTAGTCCACAGTATCGGACTAGCGGTAGACACAATGAGCAGTTCTTC
cdr3_aa: CASSPQYRTSGRHNEQFF
d_call: TRBD2
v_call: TRBV19
j_call: TRBJ2-1
clone_size: .

cdr3_nt: TGTGCCAGCAGTTACACGGACAGAGGGGAAAAACTGTTTTTT
cdr3_aa: CASSYTDRGEKLFF
d_call: .
v_call: TRBV6-5
j_call: TRBJ1-4
clone_size: .

cdr3_nt: TGTGCCAGCAGTTCCCTAGGGGGTCCCTATGGCTACACCTTC
cdr3_aa: CASSSLGGPYGYTF
d_call: .
v_call: TRBV28
j_call: TRBJ1-2
clone_size: few